This T cell receptor (beta chain) was sequenced for a study of regulatory T cells in long-lasting Graves disease (dated by TCRdb to about 2021). About the full investigation: To count as having persistent Graves' disease, a patient had to have received antithyroid drug treatment for over 5 years with TSH receptor autoantibodies remaining persistently positive. Persistent Graves' disease patients were compared with newly diagnosed Graves' disease patients by peripheral blood TCR sequencing and RNA sequencing. The study took place in China and was registered as a clinical trial. A total of roughly 35 samples underwent TCR sequencing: approximately 13 from persistent and roughly 20 from newly diagnosed Graves' disease patients. On average, persistent Graves' disease patients in the clinical cohort had been on antithyroid drugs for about 10.3 years.

About this clonotype itself: Which antigen it targets is not known. No base quality values were provided; no much bigger clone lies one nucleotide off.

General findings and caveats noted by the study authors: Because the primary lesion, thyroid tissue, could not be accessed, the study looked at peripheral blood alone. Patients with persistent disease shared more public clonotypes (about 2,700) than newly diagnosed patients did (around 980). Sequencing and analysis were limited to the TCR beta chain. As a limitation, the authors acknowledged that the small sample size may reduce accuracy. Compared with newly diagnosed patients, persistent Graves' disease patients had lower TCR Shannon entropy and fewer highly expanded clones, which suggests clonal expansion. Preferential use of TRBV28, TRBJ1-2 and TRBJ2-5 was observed in persistent disease, whereas TRBV20-1 and TRBJ2-1 were favored in newly diagnosed disease.

Library creation used multiplex PCR. Sequencing relied on an Illumina HiSeq 4000. TCR beta libraries were built with iRepertoire HTBI primers and Arm-PCR amplification of CDR3 regions. Before sequencing, the PCR products went through gel purification. Regarding the original processing steps: Across samples, 60 to 80 TRBV and 15 or so TRBJ segments were identified and used for gene usage analysis of CDR3 amino acid clonotypes. Filtered high-quality paired reads were merged into contigs using COPE and FqMerger. BLAST was used to align contigs to IMGT TRBV, TRBD and TRBJ reference genes, with CDR3 defined following IMGT. Highly expanded clones were defined as clonotypes with a frequency above 0.1%. Repertoire diversity was measured by Shannon entropy, and V-J evenness by the Gini coefficient. Public clonotypes were defined as clonotypes shared by more than one individual. The public sequencing data were trimmed at Q25 with fastp and processed into clonotypes with MiXCR by TCRdb, which kept only in-frame beta chains. Every CDR3 protein is listed once, alongside the most common genes and DNA of its rows. These V and J calls rely on TCRdb rather than the paper's analysis. The table for this sample lists 700,000 or so distinct CDR3 sequences; around 30% of them were counted only once. The ten largest account for 42% of the sample.

According to the study, the label for this sample's time point signals: persistent/refractory GD, antithyroid drugs over 5 years with positive TRAb. For both TCR sequencing and RNA sequencing, RNA was extracted from PBMCs in TRIzol. The diagnosis of Graves' disease followed American Thyroid Association guidelines. Patients for the study were recruited at an endocrinology department in Xi'an, China. Each patient gave approximately 10 milliliters of peripheral blood, collected in an EDTA anticoagulant tube. Ficoll Paque Plus density gradient separation was used to isolate PBMCs, and no further T cell sorting was performed. RNA quality was checked with an Agilent 2100 Bioanalyzer and agarose gel, and concentration with a NanoDrop 2000. The germline V gene provides CDR1 SGHAT and CDR2 FQNNGV. V loses 3 bases of germline sequence and J loses 8 bases, and the interval between the two ends is 13 bases. Including cysteine and phenylalanine, the CDR3 has 14 amino acids. The sequence is cut down to CDR3 DNA, 42 bases in frame from base 1.

This chain joins TRBV11-2 to TRBJ1-4; a tentative D call is TRBD1 (6 bases match). The TCR was taken from a female donor with Graves disease. Here the sequenced sample was peripheral blood mononuclear cells (PBMCs), taken when the disease was refractory, from a patient treated with antithyroid drugs. The CDR3 protein sequence reads: CASSLGGLREKLFF. The DNA sequence reads TGTGCCAGCAGCTTGGGGGGGCTGCGGGAAAAACTGTTTTTT.